This TCR beta chain emerged from a study of blood T cells in healthy people across ages. The CDR3 loop spans 15 amino acids. A remark on this clonotype: A read error may produce the germline difference seen at one junction end.

The use of a sample-barcoded 5' primer and a J-beta primer mix characterized a second PCR of 7 to 11 cycles. A template-switch adaptor with 12 random nucleotides tagged each cDNA molecule. MiXCR was run by TCRdb on the 5' RACE reads, yielding one entry per CDR3 protein. Here the sample spans over 950,000 distinct CDR3 sequences, roughly half being singletons. The source material was blood. The TCR was taken from a woman aged 55-69 years in good health. J is TRBJ1-2 and V is TRBV12-3 or TRBV12-4; TRBD1 aligns across 11 bases. DNA for the CDR3: TGTGCCGGCAGTACAGGACAGGGGGCGGACTATGGCTACACCTTC. Translation gives CAGSTGQGADYGYTF.